Reported below is one T cell receptor (beta chain). Control samples came 1 year after myeloablative marrow transplants with methotrexate plus calcineurin inhibitor. The sample belongs to a study of T cells after posttransplantation cyclophosphamide. The CDR3 consists of 15 residues. CDR1 SEHNR and CDR2 FQNEAQ come from the germline V gene (reference sequence). V lost 1 base and J 9 bases, leaving 16 bases between the germline ends. The repertoire was sequenced with immunoSEQ multiplex PCR; TCRdb's copy has only in-frame clones and lacks some. The sample includes about 15,000 clones, roughly 83% of them seen just once.

Sequencing used PBMCs, obtained roughly 350 days after allogeneic stem cell transplant with calcineurin inhibitor and methotrexate. This TCR came from a young adult male patient who received an allogeneic stem cell transplant from a related donor, was CMV-positive, and had no GVHD. Some T cells may have come from the graft donor. The V and J genes are TRBV7-9 and TRBJ2-1, with D possibly being TRBD2 (6 bases). CDR3 in amino acids: CASSLVAGSMSEQFF. The CDR3 region has the DNA TGTGCCAGCAGCTTAGTGGCGGGATCTATGAGTGAGCAGTTCTTC.